The 6 T cell receptor beta chains below come from one sample, sequenced in a study of technical replicates of blood from several donors. Using immunoSEQ multiplex PCR, the repertoire was profiled, and TCRdb retains in-frame clones only, with some absent. There are under 85,000 clones in the sample; 70% to 90% occur only once, and around 5.1% lies in the top ten. The sequenced material came from PBMCs. These receptors all stem from a human donor in good health. Some clones in this sample may be carry-over from other donors' samples.

The chain uses TRBV2 and TRBJ1-5; D is perhaps TRBD1 (6 bases). CDR1 is SNHLY and CDR2 is FYNNEI in the germline V gene. V shed 7 bases and J shed 0 bases, with 10 bases lying between them. The CDR3 has 14 residues. The CDR3 region has the DNA TGTGCCAGCAAGGGACATTTTAGCAATCAGCCCCAGCATTTT. Its translation: CASKGHFSNQPQHF.

This chain connects TRBV5-1 to TRBJ2-1; TRBD2 aligns across 10 bases. The length of the CDR3 is 15 residues. The ends lost 0 bases at V and 5 bases at J; junction bases unmatched: 2. From germline, CDR1 is SGHRS and CDR2 YFSETQ. For the CDR3, the DNA is TGCGCCAGCAGCTTGGAAAGCGGGGGGGACAATGAGCAGTTCTTC. It codes for CASSLESGGDNEQFF. The full variable domain, rest sourced from reference TRBV5-1 and TRBJ2-1, is KAGVTQTPRYLIKTRGQQVTLSCSPISGHRSVSWYQQTPGQGLQFLFEYFSETQRNKGNFPGRFSGRQFSNSRSEMNVSTLELGDSALYLCASSLESGGDNEQFFGPGTRLTVL.

The chain combines TRBV5-1 with TRBJ1-2; 7 nucleotides align to TRBD1. Trimming removed 0 bases from V and 8 bases from J; junction bases left unmatched: 10. Germline CDR1 SGHRS, CDR2 YFSETQ. CDR3 size: 15 residues. CDR3 loop: CASSLAGQVEVGYTF. CDR3 DNA sequence: TGCGCCAGCAGCTTGGCCGGACAGGTCGAAGTAGGCTACACCTTC.

This clone was picked up one time. The gene calls are TRBV9 and TRBJ2-1; 13 positions agree with TRBD2. J was trimmed by 5 bases and V by 0 bases; bases with no gene match: 5. In germline, CDR1 is SGDLS, CDR2 YYNGEE. The CDR3 runs 17 residues. CDR3 sequence reads: CASSVGLAGGKDNEQFF. For the CDR3, the DNA is TGTGCCAGCAGCGTAGGACTAGCGGGGGGAAAAGACAATGAGCAGTTCTTC.

V and J are TRBV9 and TRBJ2-1; TRBD1 is a possible D gene (6 bases). CDR1 SGDLS and CDR2 YYNGEE come from the germline V gene. V was pared by 1 base and J by 6 bases, with 14 bases between. The CDR3 extends over 15 amino acids. This CDR3 is CASSVKGDTSNEQFF. In nucleotides, the CDR3 is TGTGCCAGCAGCGTAAAGGGGGACACGTCCAATGAGCAGTTCTTC.

The chain has TRBV7-8 and TRBJ2-2; no firm D call. Germline V gene data show CDR1 as SGHVS and CDR2 as FQNEAQ. The CDR3 length is 15 residues. Between the trimmed V and J ends, which lost 5 bases and 2 bases, there was a span of 12 bases. CDR3 in amino acids: CASSPALVNTGELFF. In DNA, the CDR3 is TGTGCCAGCAGCCCCGCGTTGGTCAACACCGGGGAGCTGTTTTTT.